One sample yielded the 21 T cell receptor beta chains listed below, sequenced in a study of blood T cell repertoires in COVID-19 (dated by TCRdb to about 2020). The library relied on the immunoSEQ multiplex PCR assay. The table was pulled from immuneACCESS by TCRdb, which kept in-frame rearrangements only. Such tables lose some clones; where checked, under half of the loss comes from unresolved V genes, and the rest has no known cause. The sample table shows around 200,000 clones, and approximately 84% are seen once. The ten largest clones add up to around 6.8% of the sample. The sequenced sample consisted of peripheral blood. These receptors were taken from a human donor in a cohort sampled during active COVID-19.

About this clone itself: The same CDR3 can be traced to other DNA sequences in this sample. The CDR3 coding sequence is TGTGCCAGCAGCCAAGTACAGGGGAACACTGAAGCTTTCTTT. It yields the protein CASSQVQGNTEAFF. The chain combines TRBV3-1 (or the pseudogene TRBV3-2) with TRBJ1-1; D is perhaps TRBD1 (6 bases). This CDR3 has 14 residues. CDR1 and CDR2 from the germline V gene are LGHDT and YNNKEL (reference sequence). Trimming removed 1 base from V and 1 base from J, with 7 bases in between.

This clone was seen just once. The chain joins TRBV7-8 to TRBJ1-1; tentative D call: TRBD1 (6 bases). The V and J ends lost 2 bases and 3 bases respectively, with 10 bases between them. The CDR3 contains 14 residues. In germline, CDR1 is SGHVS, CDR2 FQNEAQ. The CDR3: CASSLREGDTEAFF. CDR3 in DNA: TGTGCCAGCAGCTTACGCGAGGGGGACACTGAAGCTTTCTTT.

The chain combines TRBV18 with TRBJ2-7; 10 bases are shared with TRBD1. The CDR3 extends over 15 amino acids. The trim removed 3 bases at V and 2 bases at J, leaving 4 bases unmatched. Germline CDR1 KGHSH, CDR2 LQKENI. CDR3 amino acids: CASSPRTGGTYEQYF. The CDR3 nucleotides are TGTGCCAGCTCACCGAGGACAGGGGGAACCTACGAGCAGTACTTC.

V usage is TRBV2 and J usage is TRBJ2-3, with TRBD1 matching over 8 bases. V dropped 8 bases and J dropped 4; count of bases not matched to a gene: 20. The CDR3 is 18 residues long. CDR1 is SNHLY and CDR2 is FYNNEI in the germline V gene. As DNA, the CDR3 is TGTGCCAGCCGGCCTGGGACAGGTTTTCCTTTTGTTCCAGATACGCAGTATTTT. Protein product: CASRPGTGFPFVPDTQYF. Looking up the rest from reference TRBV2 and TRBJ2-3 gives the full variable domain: EPEVTQTPSHQVTQMGQEVILRCVPISNHLYFYWYRQILGQKVEFLVSFYNNEISEKSEIFDDQFSVERPDGSNFTLKIRSTKLEDSAMYFCASRPGTGFPFVPDTQYFGPGTRLTVL.

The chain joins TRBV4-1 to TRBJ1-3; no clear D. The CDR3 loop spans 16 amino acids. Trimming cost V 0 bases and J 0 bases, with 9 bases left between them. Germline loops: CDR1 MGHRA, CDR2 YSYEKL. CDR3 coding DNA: TGCGCCAGCAGCCAAGATAACCGGGGCTCTGGAAACACCATATATTTT. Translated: CASSQDNRGSGNTIYF.

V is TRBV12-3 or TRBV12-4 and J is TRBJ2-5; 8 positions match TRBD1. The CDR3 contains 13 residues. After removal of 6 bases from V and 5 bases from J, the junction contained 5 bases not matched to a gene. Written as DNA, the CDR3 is TGTGCCAGCAGCCCGGGACAGGCGGAGACCCAGTACTTC. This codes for CASSPGQAETQYF.

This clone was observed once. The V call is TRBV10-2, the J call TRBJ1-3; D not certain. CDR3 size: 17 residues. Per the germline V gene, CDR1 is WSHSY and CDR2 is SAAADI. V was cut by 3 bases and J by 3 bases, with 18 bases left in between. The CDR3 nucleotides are TGCGCCAGCAGTGATAGTGCTCGGGTTAAAGGTGGAAACACCATATATTTT. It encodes CASSDSARVKGGNTIYF.

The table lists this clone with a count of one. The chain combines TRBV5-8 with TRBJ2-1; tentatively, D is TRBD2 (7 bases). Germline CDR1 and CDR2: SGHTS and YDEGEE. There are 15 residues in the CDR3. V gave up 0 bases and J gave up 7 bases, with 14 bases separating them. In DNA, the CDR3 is TGTGCCAGCAGCTTGGGAGAGGGGGGGCCTAATGAGCAGTTCTTC. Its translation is CASSLGEGGPNEQFF.

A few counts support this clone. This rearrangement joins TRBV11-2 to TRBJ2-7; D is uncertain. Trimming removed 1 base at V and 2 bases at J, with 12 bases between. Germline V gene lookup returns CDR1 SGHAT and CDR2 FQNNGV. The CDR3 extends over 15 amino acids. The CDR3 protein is CASSLGIAAAYEQYF. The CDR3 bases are TGTGCCAGCAGCTTAGGCATTGCGGCAGCCTACGAGCAGTACTTC.

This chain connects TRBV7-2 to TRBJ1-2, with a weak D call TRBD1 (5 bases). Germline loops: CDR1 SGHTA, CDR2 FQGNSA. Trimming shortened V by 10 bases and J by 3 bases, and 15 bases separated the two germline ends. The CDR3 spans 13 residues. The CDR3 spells CAIRGGFYYGYTF. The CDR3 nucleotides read TGTGCCATTCGGGGGGGGTTCTACTATGGCTACACCTTC.

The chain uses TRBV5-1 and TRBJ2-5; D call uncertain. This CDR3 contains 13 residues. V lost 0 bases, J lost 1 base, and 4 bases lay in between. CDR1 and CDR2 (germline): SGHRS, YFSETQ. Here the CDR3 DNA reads TGCGCCAGCAGCTTGGGTAGCCAAGAGACCCAGTACTTC. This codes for CASSLGSQETQYF.

The CDR3 loop is CASSPGANTGELFF. CDR3 coding DNA: TGTGCCAGCAGCCCAGGGGCCAACACCGGGGAGCTGTTTTTT. J is TRBJ2-2 and V is TRBV27; tentatively, D is TRBD1 (6 bases). With 6 bases removed from V and 2 bases from J, the gap between germline ends came to 10 bases. The germline gives CDR1 MNHEY, CDR2 SMNVEV (reference sequence). The CDR3 totals 14 residues.

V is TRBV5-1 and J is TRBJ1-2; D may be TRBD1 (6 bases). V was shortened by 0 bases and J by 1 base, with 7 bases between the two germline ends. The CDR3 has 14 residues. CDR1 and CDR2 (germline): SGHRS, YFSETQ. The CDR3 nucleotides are TGCGCCAGCAGCTTGGGGACAGATAACTATGGCTACACCTTC. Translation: CASSLGTDNYGYTF.

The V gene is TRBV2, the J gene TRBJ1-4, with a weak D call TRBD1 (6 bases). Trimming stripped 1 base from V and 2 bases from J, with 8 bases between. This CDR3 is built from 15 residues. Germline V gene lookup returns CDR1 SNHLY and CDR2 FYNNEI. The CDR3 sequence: CASSEDRVTNEKLFF. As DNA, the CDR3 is TGTGCCAGCAGTGAAGACAGGGTGACTAATGAAAAACTGTTTTTT.

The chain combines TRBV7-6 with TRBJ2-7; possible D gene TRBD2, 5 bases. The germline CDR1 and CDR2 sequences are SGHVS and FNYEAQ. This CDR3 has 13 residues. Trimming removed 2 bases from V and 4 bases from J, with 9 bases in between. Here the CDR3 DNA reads TGTGCCAGCAGCTTAACCGTAGCGTACGAGCAGTACTTC. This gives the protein CASSLTVAYEQYF.

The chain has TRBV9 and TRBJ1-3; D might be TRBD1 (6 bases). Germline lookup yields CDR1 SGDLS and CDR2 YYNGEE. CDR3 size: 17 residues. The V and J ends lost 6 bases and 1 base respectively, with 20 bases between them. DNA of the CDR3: TGTGCCAGCAACCCAGGGGAGGGTGCCGGATCTGGAAACACCATATATTTT. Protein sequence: CASNPGEGAGSGNTIYF.

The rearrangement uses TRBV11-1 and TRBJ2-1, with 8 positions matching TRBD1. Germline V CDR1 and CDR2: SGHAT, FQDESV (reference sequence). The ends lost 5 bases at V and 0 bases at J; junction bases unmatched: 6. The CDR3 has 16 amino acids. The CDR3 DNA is TGTGCCAGCAGCCGCGGACAGGGCAGCTCCTACAATGAGCAGTTCTTC. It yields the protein CASSRGQGSSYNEQFF. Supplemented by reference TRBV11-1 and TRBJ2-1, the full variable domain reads EAEVAQSPRYKITEKSQAVAFWCDPISGHATLYWYRQILGQGPELLVQFQDESVVDDSQLPKDRFSAERLKGVDSTLKIQPAELGDSAMYLCASSRGQGSSYNEQFFGPGTRLTVL.

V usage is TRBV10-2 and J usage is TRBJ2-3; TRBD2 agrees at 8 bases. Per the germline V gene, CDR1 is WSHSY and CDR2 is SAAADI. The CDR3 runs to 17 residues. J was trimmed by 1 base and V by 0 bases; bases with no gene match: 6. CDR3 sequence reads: CASSESRGSGGTDTQYF. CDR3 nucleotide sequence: TGCGCCAGCAGTGAGTCTCGGGGTAGCGGGGGCACAGATACGCAGTATTTT.

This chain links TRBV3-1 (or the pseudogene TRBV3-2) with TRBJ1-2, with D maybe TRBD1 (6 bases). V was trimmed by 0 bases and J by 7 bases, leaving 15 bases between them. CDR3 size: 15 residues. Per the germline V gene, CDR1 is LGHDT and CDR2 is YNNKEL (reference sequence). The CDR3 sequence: CASSQDQRGHSGYTF. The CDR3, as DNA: TGTGCCAGCAGCCAAGATCAACGGGGACATAGTGGCTACACCTTC.

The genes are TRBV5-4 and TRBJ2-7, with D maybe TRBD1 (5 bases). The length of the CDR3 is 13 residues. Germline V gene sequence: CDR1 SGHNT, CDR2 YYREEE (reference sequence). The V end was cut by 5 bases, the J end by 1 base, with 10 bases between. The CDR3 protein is CASRKDNSYEQYF. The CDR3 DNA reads TGTGCCAGCAGGAAGGACAATTCCTACGAGCAGTACTTC.

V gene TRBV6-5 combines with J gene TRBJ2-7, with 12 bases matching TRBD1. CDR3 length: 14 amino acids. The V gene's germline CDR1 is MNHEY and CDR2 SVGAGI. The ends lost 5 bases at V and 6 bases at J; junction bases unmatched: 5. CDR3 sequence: CASSPGTGGGEQYF. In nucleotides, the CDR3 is TGTGCCAGCAGTCCCGGGACAGGGGGCGGCGAGCAGTACTTC.